This T cell receptor (beta chain) was recovered during a study of tumor-infiltrating lymphocytes in primary liver carcinoma. Study overall: Each of the samples returned roughly 3.65 to 8 million productive TCRbeta reads (a yield similar across tissue types).

Germline-derived CDR1 and CDR2 are LGHNA and YNFKEQ. The V end was cut by 0 bases, the J end by 6 bases, with 16 bases between. CDR3 length: 16 amino acids. This clonotype was picked up a small number of times. Unsorted whole blood served as the source of blood RNA, and germline DNA was extracted as well. Total RNA (roughly 540 ng) served as template for TCR beta cDNA synthesis primed by a constant-region primer. Amplification in three nested multiplex PCR rounds with slightly modified ARM-PCR gave rise to TCR beta libraries. In the first two PCR rounds, TRBV1-TRBV30 forward primers were paired with a C-beta reverse primer, and each round lasted around 10 cycles. TCRdb ran MiXCR on the multiplex PCR reads and lists one entry per CDR3 protein. The table lists some 180,000 distinct CDR3 sequences, 50% to 75% of them singletons, with 70% to 80% in the top ten.

The chain combines TRBV4-2 with TRBJ2-3, with D possibly TRBD2 on 5 matching bases. The source is a middle-aged man with primary liver carcinoma and hepatitis B virus infection. Sequenced sample: peripheral blood. CDR3 region: CASSQDDRAGVDTQYF. For the CDR3, the DNA is TGTGCCAGCAGCCAAGATGATAGGGCCGGGGTTGATACGCAGTATTTT.